This T cell receptor beta chain originates from a study of response to subunit inactivated influenza vaccine. TCRdb processed the RT-PCR reads anew with MiXCR; each CDR3 protein has one entry. Of hundreds of thousands of distinct CDR3 sequences in the sample, more than 15% were seen once. The germline V gene encodes CDR1 MNHEY and CDR2 SVGEGT. Trimming took off 4 bases at V and 4 bases at J, with 9 bases between the two ends. This CDR3 spans 13 amino acids. The sample in question was PBMCs from blood, obtained 11 to 12 days after vaccination. This TCR was sampled from a man aged 45 to 65 who received an inactivated influenza vaccine. This rearrangement joins TRBV6-2 or TRBV6-3 to TRBJ2-3, with D hard to call. The DNA of the CDR3 is TGTGCCAGCAGTTCCAGCGCCGCAGATACGCAGTATTTT. This gives the protein CASSSSAADTQYF.